These T cell receptor beta chains were read from a single sample in a study of blood T cell repertoires in COVID-19. Sequenced by immunoSEQ multiplex PCR; TCRdb stores in-frame clones only, minus some. The table shows around 25,000 clones, with roughly 87% occurring only once. The specimen was peripheral blood. The receptors stem from a human donor in a cohort sampled during active COVID-19. Each CDR3 is given with its conserved first and last residue. The order of the fields is CDR3 DNA, CDR3 protein, V gene, clone size, D gene, J gene. D genes are given only for firm matches. The size entry is marked missing in some rows and otherwise reads once, few, many or a size class.

TGTGCCAGTACCCCGGGAGGGTTGGACACCGGGGAGCTGTTTTTT CASTPGGLDTGELFF TRBV19 NA TRBD2 TRBJ2-2
TGTGCCAGCAGCAATAGACAGGGGGCCGCCTACGAGCAGTACTTC CASSNRQGAAYEQYF TRBV11-2 once TRBD1 TRBJ2-7
TGTGCCAGCAGCCCTAGCGGGGGGGCAAAGACCCAGTACTTC CASSPSGGAKTQYF TRBV11-3 NA TRBD2 TRBJ2-5
TGTGCCTGGAATTCGGGGGGCGGCTACACCTTC CAWNSGGGYTF TRBV30 NA NA TRBJ1-2
TGTGCCAGCAGTTACTCGATATCGGCTGGAAACACCATATATTTT CASSYSISAGNTIYF TRBV6-6 NA NA TRBJ1-3
TGCGCCAGCAGCCAAGATACTAGCGTAATCTACGAGCAGTACTTC CASSQDTSVIYEQYF TRBV4-3 once TRBD2 TRBJ2-7
TGTGCCAGCAGCTTAAGCCCCAGTTCGCCCCAGCATTTT CASSLSPSSPQHF TRBV7-3 few NA TRBJ1-5
TGTGCCAGCAGTTACCGGTACCGGGACAAAAACTACGAGCAGTACTTC CASSYRYRDKNYEQYF TRBV6-5 NA NA TRBJ2-7
TGTGCCAGTAGCGGGGAGCAGTTCTTC CASSGEQFF TRBV19 NA NA TRBJ2-1
TGTGCCAGCTCACCACCCCAAGGAGGGTCCCAAGAGACCCAGTACTTC CASSPPQGGSQETQYF TRBV18 NA NA TRBJ2-5
TGCGCCAGCAGCTCTCGACCACTAACAGGGATAGGGACAGATACGCAGTATTTT CASSSRPLTGIGTDTQYF TRBV5-1 NA NA TRBJ2-3
TGTGCCAGCAGCGGGACAGCAGCCTATAGCAATCAGCCCCAGCATTTT CASSGTAAYSNQPQHF TRBV2 NA TRBD1 TRBJ1-5
TGCGCCAGCAGTCAACTGGGGCTCGGGGAGCTGTTTTTT CASSQLGLGELFF TRBV23-1 NA NA TRBJ2-2
TGTGCCAGCAGCTTAGCGGGAGGCGGATCCTACAATGAGCAGTTCTTC CASSLAGGGSYNEQFF TRBV7-2 NA NA TRBJ2-1
TGTGCCATCAGTGAACTAGCGGGAGGGCCATACGAGCAGTACTTC CAISELAGGPYEQYF TRBV10-3 once TRBD2 TRBJ2-7
TGCGCCAGCAGCCAAGCTCCTAGCGGGGGGGCTGAGACCCAGTACTTC CASSQAPSGGAETQYF TRBV4-1 NA TRBD2 TRBJ2-5
TGTGCCAGCATGACTAGCGACTACGAGCAGTACTTC CASMTSDYEQYF TRBV14 once TRBD2 TRBJ2-7
TGTGCCAGCAGCCAAACAGGGTCTGAAGCTTTCTTT CASSQTGSEAFF TRBV3-1/TRBV3-2 few NA TRBJ1-1
TGCGCCAGCAGCCACGGACAGGGGGAACAAGAGACCCAGTACTTC CASSHGQGEQETQYF TRBV4-1 NA TRBD1 TRBJ2-5
TGTGCCAGCAGTGAAAGGGGTGAACTGTTTTTT CASSERGELFF TRBV6-1 NA NA TRBJ1-4
TGTGCCAGCAGTATCAACAGATATGGCTACACCTTC CASSINRYGYTF TRBV28 NA NA TRBJ1-2
TGTGCCAGCAGACCACCTGGGCTGATGAACACTGAAGCTTTCTTT CASRPPGLMNTEAFF TRBV28 NA NA TRBJ1-1
TGTGCTAGTGGTTGGGACAGCTCTCAGGAGCAGTACTTC CASGWDSSQEQYF TRBV12-5 few TRBD1 TRBJ2-7
TGTGCCAGCAGCTCCGACAGGGCTCAGCCCCAGCATTTT CASSSDRAQPQHF TRBV7-2 few TRBD1 TRBJ1-5
TGTGCCTGTAGGACAGGGGCGGGAAACACCATATATTTT CACRTGAGNTIYF TRBV30 NA TRBD1 TRBJ1-3
TGTGCCAGCAGCAGTACAGGGACAGCCAAAAACATTCAGTACTTC CASSSTGTAKNIQYF TRBV11-2 NA NA TRBJ2-4
TGTGCCAGCAGTCCTGGACAGGTGAGAACAGATACGCAGTATTTT CASSPGQVRTDTQYF TRBV28 NA TRBD1 TRBJ2-3
TGTGCCTGGAGTGTTATTCTAAATGAGCAGTTCTTC CAWSVILNEQFF TRBV30 NA NA TRBJ2-1
TGCGCCAGCAGCCGGGGGGGATCGGGCACAGATACGCAGTATTTT CASSRGGSGTDTQYF TRBV5-1 NA TRBD2 TRBJ2-3
TGTGCCAGCAGCTTAGCGGGACTAGCGTGGAATGAGCAGTTCTTC CASSLAGLAWNEQFF TRBV7-2 NA TRBD2 TRBJ2-1
TGCACCAGCAGCCTCAACGGGGCTATTAGGGGACTAGCCATAGAGACCCAGTACTTC CTSSLNGAIRGLAIETQYF TRBV1 NA NA TRBJ2-5
TGTGCCAGCAGCTTATATAGCCGGGACAGCGCCTTGGGCTATGGCTACACCTTC CASSLYSRDSALGYGYTF TRBV5-6 NA TRBD1 TRBJ1-2
TGTGCCAGCAGTCCTGTCCCGAGGGGGGGTGGGAATGAGCAGTTCTTC CASSPVPRGGGNEQFF TRBV2 once NA TRBJ2-1
TGTGCCAGCAGCCCCGGGGGGGCCCCTTCCACAGATACGCAGTATTTT CASSPGGAPSTDTQYF TRBV5-4 NA TRBD2 TRBJ2-3
TGCGCCAGCAGATGGAGTGGAGGGACCTTTTCCGGAGAGACCCAGTACTTC CASRWSGGTFSGETQYF TRBV5-1 NA NA TRBJ2-5
TGTGCCAGCAGCCAAGCTATGGGTCGGGCTGAAGCTTTCTTT CASSQAMGRAEAFF TRBV3-1/TRBV3-2 NA NA TRBJ1-1
TGTGCCAGCAGCCTAACAAACACTGAAGCTTTCTTT CASSLTNTEAFF TRBV3-1/TRBV3-2 NA NA TRBJ1-1
TGTGCCAGCAGCTTGGCTCTTGACAACCTCTACGAGCAGTACTTC CASSLALDNLYEQYF TRBV5-4 NA NA TRBJ2-7
TGTGCCAGCAGCGTAAGAGGCAGGGGGCCGGAGACCCAGTACTTC CASSVRGRGPETQYF TRBV9 few TRBD1 TRBJ2-5
TGTGCCTGCTCAACAGGGGGACTTCAGCCCCAGCATTTT CACSTGGLQPQHF TRBV30 NA TRBD1 TRBJ1-5
TGTGCCAGCAGTTTGGCGAGGAATGAGCAGTTCTTC CASSLARNEQFF TRBV28 NA NA TRBJ2-1
TGCGCCAGCAGCTTCGTCGGACTAGCGGAAGAGACCCAGTACTTC CASSFVGLAEETQYF TRBV5-1 NA TRBD2 TRBJ2-5
TGTGCCAGCAGCTCGACAGGGTCACGCACCGGGGAGCTGTTTTTT CASSSTGSRTGELFF TRBV7-3 NA TRBD1 TRBJ2-2
TGTGCCAGTCGACTAGCGGAAACCTACGAGCAGTACTTC CASRLAETYEQYF TRBV12-3/TRBV12-4 NA TRBD2 TRBJ2-7
TGTGCCAGCAGTTTAACCCGGGGGGAGCTGTTTTTT CASSLTRGELFF TRBV12-3/TRBV12-4 NA NA TRBJ2-2
TGTGCCAGCAGTGAAGCGATGGGCGGGTCAGATGAGCAGTTCTTC CASSEAMGGSDEQFF TRBV6-1 NA NA TRBJ2-1
TGTGCCAGCAGTCCGACACCTGGAGGGGGGGACGAGCAGTACTTC CASSPTPGGGDEQYF TRBV27 NA NA TRBJ2-7
TGTGCCAGCAGCCCCACTAGCGGGACCCAAGAGACCCAGTACTTC CASSPTSGTQETQYF TRBV4-2 NA TRBD2 TRBJ2-5
TGCGCCAGCAGCTTGGTGGGGACGGGGGACAACTATGGCTACACCTTC CASSLVGTGDNYGYTF TRBV5-1 NA NA TRBJ1-2
TGTGCCAGCAGCTTAGATCGGGGTATGGGAGAGACCCAGTACTTC CASSLDRGMGETQYF TRBV11-2 once NA TRBJ2-5
TGCGCCAGCAGTCAACGAGGGCAGGGCAATCAGCCCCAGCATTTT CASSQRGQGNQPQHF TRBV10-2 NA NA TRBJ1-5
TGTGCCAGCACCACGGGGACTAGCGGGAGGAACACAGATACGCAGTATTTT CASTTGTSGRNTDTQYF TRBV21-1 NA NA TRBJ2-3
TGTGCCAGCAGTGGACTAGCGGGAGTAGAGACCCAGTACTTC CASSGLAGVETQYF TRBV6-2/TRBV6-3 NA TRBD2 TRBJ2-5
TGTGCCAGCAGCTTGTACGGGACACCCTGGGACGAGCAGTACTTC CASSLYGTPWDEQYF TRBV5-5 NA NA TRBJ2-7